A selection of T cell receptor beta chains follows, all from one sample in a study of shared clonotypes between healthy human individuals. TCRdb keeps only in-frame clones here, not all; method: immunoSEQ multiplex PCR. Seen here are under 650,000 clones, about 96% observed once, and the top ten hold approximately 0.062%. The sequenced sample was naive CD4+ T cells sorted from blood. These receptor sequences come from a woman aged 25 to 45 in good health. Each CDR3 is given with its conserved first and last residue. A D gene is named only where the DNA matches it firmly. For some rows the clone size is stated as once, few or many, or as a class when expanded; others skip it.

CDR3aa: CASSPGPYSSYEQYF
CDR3nt: TGCGCCAGCAGCCCAGGGCCTTACAGCTCCTACGAGCAGTACTTC
abundance: .
d_gene: .
v_gene: TRBV5-1
j_gene: TRBJ2-7

CDR3aa: CSVEAQGNTEAFF
CDR3nt: TGCAGCGTTGAAGCACAGGGGAACACTGAAGCTTTCTTT
abundance: .
d_gene: .
v_gene: TRBV29-1
j_gene: TRBJ1-1

CDR3aa: CASTPGRLNTEAFF
CDR3nt: TGTGCCAGCACCCCGGGACGGCTGAACACTGAAGCTTTCTTT
abundance: .
d_gene: .
v_gene: TRBV2
j_gene: TRBJ1-1

CDR3aa: CASTSGTSGRTSNEQFF
CDR3nt: TGTGCCAGCACTTCCGGGACTAGCGGGAGAACCAGCAATGAGCAGTTCTTC
abundance: .
d_gene: TRBD2
v_gene: TRBV2
j_gene: TRBJ2-1

CDR3aa: CASSQDRYTEAFF
CDR3nt: TGTGCCAGCTCCCAGGACAGATACACTGAAGCTTTCTTT
abundance: .
d_gene: .
v_gene: TRBV18
j_gene: TRBJ1-1

CDR3aa: CASSLSGVLTGELFF
CDR3nt: TGTGCCAGCAGCTTATCAGGGGTACTCACCGGGGAGCTGTTTTTT
abundance: .
d_gene: .
v_gene: TRBV11-2
j_gene: TRBJ2-2

CDR3aa: CASSIDLRSTDTQYF
CDR3nt: TGTGCCAGTAGTATAGATCTGCGGAGCACAGATACGCAGTATTTT
abundance: .
d_gene: .
v_gene: TRBV19
j_gene: TRBJ2-3

CDR3aa: CASSLGLNTGELFF
CDR3nt: TGTGCCAGCAGCCTAGGGTTGAACACCGGGGAGCTGTTTTTT
abundance: .
d_gene: .
v_gene: TRBV7-2
j_gene: TRBJ2-2

CDR3aa: CASEGDTEAFF
CDR3nt: TGTGCCAGCGAAGGGGACACTGAAGCTTTCTTT
abundance: .
d_gene: .
v_gene: TRBV28
j_gene: TRBJ1-1

CDR3aa: CASSSDRGGNTIYF
CDR3nt: TGTGCCAGCAGCTCGGACAGGGGTGGGAACACCATATATTTT
abundance: .
d_gene: TRBD1
v_gene: TRBV6-5
j_gene: TRBJ1-3

CDR3aa: CASSRDGTSNYGYTF
CDR3nt: TGTGCCAGCTCCCGTGACGGCACCTCTAACTATGGCTACACCTTC
abundance: .
d_gene: .
v_gene: TRBV18
j_gene: TRBJ1-2

CDR3aa: CASAGGPWNEQFF
CDR3nt: TGTGCCAGCGCGGGAGGCCCCTGGAATGAGCAGTTCTTC
abundance: once
d_gene: TRBD2
v_gene: TRBV7-2
j_gene: TRBJ2-1

CDR3aa: CASSEGQGAGTNEKLFF
CDR3nt: TGTGCCAGCAGTGAAGGACAGGGGGCGGGAACTAATGAAAAACTGTTTTTT
abundance: once
d_gene: TRBD1
v_gene: TRBV6-1
j_gene: TRBJ1-4

CDR3aa: CASGPLGGYTF
CDR3nt: TGTGCCAGCGGACCTCTGGGAGGCTACACCTTC
abundance: .
d_gene: .
v_gene: TRBV28
j_gene: TRBJ1-2

CDR3aa: CASSFTLGRETDTQYF
CDR3nt: TGCGCCAGCAGCTTTACATTGGGGCGGGAAACAGATACGCAGTATTTT
abundance: .
d_gene: .
v_gene: TRBV5-1
j_gene: TRBJ2-3

CDR3aa: CASSPTGTTYEQYF
CDR3nt: TGTGCCAGCAGTCCTACCGGGACTACTTACGAGCAGTACTTC
abundance: .
d_gene: TRBD2
v_gene: TRBV25-1
j_gene: TRBJ2-7

CDR3aa: CASNSGDRNYGYTF
CDR3nt: TGTGCCAGCAACTCGGGGGACCGTAACTATGGCTACACCTTC
abundance: .
d_gene: .
v_gene: TRBV28
j_gene: TRBJ1-2

CDR3aa: CASSQSSTEAFF
CDR3nt: TGTGCCAGCAGCCAAAGTAGTACTGAAGCTTTCTTT
abundance: .
d_gene: .
v_gene: TRBV6-9
j_gene: TRBJ1-1

CDR3aa: CASRGLEGAFGNTIYF
CDR3nt: TGTGCCAGCAGGGGGCTTGAGGGGGCGTTTGGAAACACCATATATTTT
abundance: .
d_gene: TRBD1
v_gene: TRBV2
j_gene: TRBJ1-3

CDR3aa: CASSTIRQGGQPQHF
CDR3nt: TGCGCCAGCAGCACTATACGACAGGGAGGGCAGCCCCAGCATTTT
abundance: .
d_gene: TRBD1
v_gene: TRBV4-1
j_gene: TRBJ1-5

CDR3aa: CASSFSGEGYGYTF
CDR3nt: TGTGCCAGCAGCTTCTCGGGGGAGGGCTATGGCTACACCTTC
abundance: .
d_gene: .
v_gene: TRBV13
j_gene: TRBJ1-2

CDR3aa: CASIKLSTDTQYF
CDR3nt: TGTGCCAGCATAAAGCTTAGCACAGATACGCAGTATTTT
abundance: .
d_gene: .
v_gene: TRBV6-1
j_gene: TRBJ2-3

CDR3aa: CASSPRLAGHYEQYF
CDR3nt: TGTGCCAGCAGTCCCCGACTAGCGGGTCACTACGAGCAGTACTTC
abundance: .
d_gene: TRBD2
v_gene: TRBV27
j_gene: TRBJ2-7

CDR3aa: CASNSRVDRGFYQPQHF
CDR3nt: TGTGCCAGCAACTCCCGGGTGGACAGGGGGTTCTATCAGCCCCAGCATTTT
abundance: .
d_gene: TRBD1
v_gene: TRBV7-2
j_gene: TRBJ1-5

CDR3aa: CASSVEGTGVREQYF
CDR3nt: TGTGCCAGCAGCGTAGAAGGGACAGGGGTTCGAGAGCAGTACTTC
abundance: .
d_gene: TRBD1
v_gene: TRBV9
j_gene: TRBJ2-7

CDR3aa: CAALAGEVGEQFF
CDR3nt: TGTGCCGCACTAGCGGGAGAGGTTGGTGAGCAGTTCTTC
abundance: .
d_gene: TRBD2
v_gene: TRBV6-1
j_gene: TRBJ2-1

CDR3aa: CASSRRTDYDSPLHF
CDR3nt: TGTGCCAGCAGCCGTAGGACAGATTACGATTCACCCCTCCACTTT
abundance: .
d_gene: .
v_gene: TRBV7-8
j_gene: TRBJ1-6

CDR3aa: CATTRVSGNTIYF
CDR3nt: TGTGCCACCACGAGGGTGTCTGGAAACACCATATATTTT
abundance: .
d_gene: .
v_gene: TRBV15
j_gene: TRBJ1-3

CDR3aa: CATSRGGGATNEKLFF
CDR3nt: TGTGCCACCAGCAGAGGCGGCGGGGCAACTAATGAAAAACTGTTTTTT
abundance: .
d_gene: .
v_gene: TRBV15
j_gene: TRBJ1-4

CDR3aa: CASSVAVEDEQFF
CDR3nt: TGTGCCAGCAGCGTCGCCGTGGAGGATGAGCAGTTCTTC
abundance: .
d_gene: .
v_gene: TRBV9
j_gene: TRBJ2-1

CDR3aa: CASSHREGDNYGYTF
CDR3nt: TGTGCCAGCTCGCACAGGGAAGGGGATAACTATGGCTACACCTTC
abundance: .
d_gene: .
v_gene: TRBV18
j_gene: TRBJ1-2

CDR3aa: CEGIRTYEQYF
CDR3nt: TGTGAAGGAATTCGGACCTACGAGCAGTACTTC
abundance: .
d_gene: .
v_gene: TRBV21-1
j_gene: TRBJ2-7

CDR3aa: CAWSVQEGWLGGYTF
CDR3nt: TGTGCCTGGAGTGTACAGGAGGGTTGGTTAGGTGGCTACACCTTC
abundance: .
d_gene: .
v_gene: TRBV30
j_gene: TRBJ1-2

CDR3aa: CASSSRVFGGELFF
CDR3nt: TGTGCCAGCAGTTCCAGGGTTTTTGGCGGGGAGCTGTTTTTT
abundance: .
d_gene: .
v_gene: TRBV6-5
j_gene: TRBJ2-2

CDR3aa: CASSPRHGYTF
CDR3nt: TGTGCCAGCAGTCCGAGGCATGGCTACACCTTC
abundance: .
d_gene: .
v_gene: TRBV28
j_gene: TRBJ1-2

CDR3aa: CAWTWSAANEKLFF
CDR3nt: TGTGCCTGGACTTGGTCGGCGGCTAATGAAAAACTGTTTTTT
abundance: .
d_gene: .
v_gene: TRBV30
j_gene: TRBJ1-4

CDR3aa: CASSYSSGTGANVLTF
CDR3nt: TGTGCCAGCAGTTACTCGTCAGGGACTGGGGCCAACGTCCTGACTTTC
abundance: .
d_gene: .
v_gene: TRBV6-5
j_gene: TRBJ2-6

CDR3aa: CASSFRPGVEQYF
CDR3nt: TGTGCCAGCAGCTTCCGCCCGGGGGTCGAGCAGTACTTC
abundance: .
d_gene: .
v_gene: TRBV11-2
j_gene: TRBJ2-7

CDR3aa: CASSPGQDPYEQYF
CDR3nt: TGTGCCAGCAGTCCGGGACAGGACCCCTACGAGCAGTACTTC
abundance: .
d_gene: TRBD1
v_gene: TRBV28
j_gene: TRBJ2-7

CDR3aa: CASSKLAGGEQFF
CDR3nt: TGTGCCAGTAGTAAGTTAGCGGGAGGTGAGCAGTTCTTC
abundance: .
d_gene: TRBD2
v_gene: TRBV19
j_gene: TRBJ2-1

CDR3aa: CASSQSLPGETQYF
CDR3nt: TGTGCCAGCAGCCAAAGTTTACCCGGGGAGACCCAGTACTTC
abundance: .
d_gene: .
v_gene: TRBV4-2
j_gene: TRBJ2-5

CDR3aa: CASSLDRFSGNTIYF
CDR3nt: TGTGCCAGCAGCTTAGACAGATTCTCTGGAAACACCATATATTTT
abundance: .
d_gene: .
v_gene: TRBV7-9
j_gene: TRBJ1-3

CDR3aa: CASSLDVSGQPQHF
CDR3nt: TGCGCCAGCAGCTTGGATGTATCGGGTCAGCCCCAGCATTTT
abundance: .
d_gene: .
v_gene: TRBV5-1
j_gene: TRBJ1-5

CDR3aa: CSVFKGAGEQYF
CDR3nt: TGCAGCGTTTTCAAGGGGGCAGGTGAGCAGTACTTC
abundance: .
d_gene: TRBD1
v_gene: TRBV29-1
j_gene: TRBJ2-7

CDR3aa: CASSLVASGTSGELFF
CDR3nt: TGTGCCAGCAGCTTGGTTGCTAGCGGGACCTCAGGGGAGCTGTTTTTT
abundance: once
d_gene: TRBD2
v_gene: TRBV5-4
j_gene: TRBJ2-2

CDR3aa: CASSSRAGVDTDTQYF
CDR3nt: TGTGCCAGTAGTTCTCGAGCGGGAGTTGACACAGATACGCAGTATTTT
abundance: .
d_gene: TRBD2
v_gene: TRBV19
j_gene: TRBJ2-3

CDR3aa: CASSFLRQANSYEQYF
CDR3nt: TGCGCCAGCAGCTTTTTAAGGCAGGCCAACTCCTACGAGCAGTACTTC
abundance: .
d_gene: .
v_gene: TRBV5-1
j_gene: TRBJ2-7

CDR3aa: CASSSARQGWGTEAFF
CDR3nt: TGTGCCAGCAGTTCGGCTAGACAGGGTTGGGGCACTGAAGCTTTCTTT
abundance: .
d_gene: TRBD1
v_gene: TRBV27
j_gene: TRBJ1-1

CDR3aa: CASSLHFLAGYNEQFF
CDR3nt: TGTGCCAGCAGCTTACATTTCCTAGCGGGATACAATGAGCAGTTCTTC
abundance: .
d_gene: TRBD2
v_gene: TRBV13
j_gene: TRBJ2-1

CDR3aa: CASSPPGQGGATNEKLFF
CDR3nt: TGTGCCAGCAGTCCTCCCGGACAGGGGGGAGCAACTAATGAAAAACTGTTTTTT
abundance: .
d_gene: TRBD1
v_gene: TRBV28
j_gene: TRBJ1-4